Shown below are 6 T cell receptor beta chains from a single sample sequenced in a study of cytomegalovirus exposure and HLA in healthy donors. The PCR ran on 60 Vbeta and 13 Jbeta primers. Repertoires were generated with immunoSEQ multiplex PCR, while TCRdb's copy carries only in-frame clones and drops some. The sample has about 82,000 clones, under 80% seen once; the top ten hold 5.5% to 7%. The sample taken for sequencing was PBMCs. These receptors came from a male donor in good health and CMV-seropositive.

This clone was counted a few times. V and J are TRBV19 and TRBJ2-7; D perhaps matches TRBD1 (5 bases). The germline gives CDR1 LNHDA, CDR2 SQIVND (reference sequence). The V end was cut by 6 bases, the J end by 3 bases, with 9 bases between. The CDR3 totals 12 residues. The CDR3 DNA reads as TGTGCCAGTAGAAGCCAGGGCTACGAGCAGTACTTC. It yields the protein CASRSQGYEQYF.

The V call is TRBV19, the J call TRBJ1-5, with D possibly TRBD1 on 6 matching bases. From germline, CDR1 is LNHDA and CDR2 SQIVND (reference sequence). This CDR3 has 17 residues. Trimming cost V 6 bases and J 5 bases, with 23 bases left between them. The CDR3 sequence: CASRWGGPGAGDQPQHF. The CDR3 region has the DNA TGTGCCAGTAGATGGGGTGGGCCAGGGGCAGGGGATCAGCCCCAGCATTTT.

The chain carries TRBV30 and TRBJ2-3; 14 nucleotides line up with TRBD2. This CDR3 has 16 amino acids. From germline, CDR1 is GTSNPN and CDR2 SVGIG (reference sequence). Trimming took 5 bases from V and 0 from J; bases not matched to a gene: 4. The CDR3 here is CAWGTSGSRSTDTQYF. DNA for the CDR3: TGTGCCTGGGGGACTAGCGGGAGTCGTAGCACAGATACGCAGTATTTT.

The chain recombines TRBV6-1 with TRBJ2-5; TRBD1 agrees at 9 bases. V was clipped by 6 bases and J by 1 base; unmatched bases: 3. The CDR3 contains 14 residues. The germline gives CDR1 MNHNS, CDR2 SASEGT. The CDR3, as DNA: TGTGCCAGCAGCGAACAGGGGGCCCAAGAGACCCAGTACTTC. It yields the protein CASSEQGAQETQYF.

The CDR3 DNA is TGTGCCAGCGACTACCCGGGGAGGGGCACCTACGAGCAGTACTTC. Its translation is CASDYPGRGTYEQYF. The chain recombines TRBV6-1 with TRBJ2-7, with 7 bases matching TRBD2. The V segment lost 8 bases and the J segment 2 bases; nucleotides outside the gene matches: 12. The CDR3 extends over 15 amino acids. CDR1 and CDR2 from the germline V gene are MNHNS and SASEGT.

This clone has just a few counts. This chain connects TRBV6-5 to TRBJ2-1; the D is unclear. The CDR3 covers 11 residues. Germline assignment: CDR1 MNHEY and CDR2 SVGAGI. Trimming stripped 0 bases from V and 8 bases from J, with 2 bases between. DNA of the CDR3: TGTGCCAGCAGTTACTCCTATGAGCAGTTCTTC. Amino acid sequence: CASSYSYEQFF.